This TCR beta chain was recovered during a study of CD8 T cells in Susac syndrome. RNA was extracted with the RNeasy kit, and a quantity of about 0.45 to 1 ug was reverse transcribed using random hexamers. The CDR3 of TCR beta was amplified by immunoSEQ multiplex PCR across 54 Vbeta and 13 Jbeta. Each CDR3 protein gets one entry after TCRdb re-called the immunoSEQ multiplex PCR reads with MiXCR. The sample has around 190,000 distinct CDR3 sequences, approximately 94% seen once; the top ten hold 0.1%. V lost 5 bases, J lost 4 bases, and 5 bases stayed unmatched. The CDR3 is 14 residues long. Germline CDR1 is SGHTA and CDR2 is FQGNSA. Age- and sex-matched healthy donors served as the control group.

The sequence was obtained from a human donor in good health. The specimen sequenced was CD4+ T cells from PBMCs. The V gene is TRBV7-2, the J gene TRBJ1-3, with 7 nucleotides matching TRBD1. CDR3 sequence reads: CASSKQGRGNTIYF. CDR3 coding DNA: TGTGCCAGCAGCAAACAGGGGCGGGGAAACACCATATATTTT. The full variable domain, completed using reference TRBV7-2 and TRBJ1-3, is GAGVSQSPSNKVTEKGKDVELRCDPISGHTALYWYRQSLGQGLEFLIYFQGNSAPDKSGLPSDRFSAERTGGSVSTLTIQRTQQEDSAVYLCASSKQGRGNTIYFGEGSWLTVV.